One T cell receptor (beta chain) is described in this entry. This CDR3 is 15 amino acids long. The sample is drawn from a study of cytomegalovirus exposure and HLA in healthy donors. Study details: T cells numbering around 170 million yielded more than 100 million unique TCR beta sequences in an earlier analysis. The Caucasian-associated ancestry cluster held around 81% of a few hundred genotyped donors.

The study ran its PCR with 60 Vbeta and 13 Jbeta primers. Only in-frame clones appear in the TCRdb table, and some are missing; sequencing was by immunoSEQ multiplex PCR. Of 100,000 to 120,000 clones detected, 65% to 85% appear once; the ten largest clones hold approximately 5.6%. Donors showed nominal health when sampled, although they likely had unrecorded immune exposures. This TCR came from a man under 40 in good health and CMV-seropositive. The chain recombines TRBV21-1 with TRBJ2-1; TRBD1 was called by the table and not checked on the DNA. TRBV21-1 is labeled a pseudogene. Material: PBMCs. CDR3 bases: TGTGCCAGCAGCAAAGTTCACAGGGGGCTCAATGAGCAGTTCTTC. Its protein is CASSKVHRGLNEQFF.